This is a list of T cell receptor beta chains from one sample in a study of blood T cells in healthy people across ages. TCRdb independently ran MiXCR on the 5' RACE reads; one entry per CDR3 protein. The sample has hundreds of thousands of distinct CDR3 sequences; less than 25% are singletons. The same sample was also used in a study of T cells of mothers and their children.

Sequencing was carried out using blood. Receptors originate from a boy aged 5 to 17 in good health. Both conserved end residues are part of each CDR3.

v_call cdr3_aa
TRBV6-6 CASSARQGPYEQYF
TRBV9 CASSVGAEETQYF
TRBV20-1 CSAREQLNTEAFF
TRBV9 CASSVRFLETQYF
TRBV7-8 CASSLELASETQYF
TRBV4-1 CASSQDSRLDTQYF
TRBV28 CASGSPSAYGYTF
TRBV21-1 CASSKGEDTQYF
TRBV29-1 CSVDTLGQGNYGYTF
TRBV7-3 CASSLTHTEQFF
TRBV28 CASLRWYNEQFF
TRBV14 CASSQVGGNSPLHF
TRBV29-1 CSVRQGVAYF
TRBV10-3 CAISESYRQETQYF